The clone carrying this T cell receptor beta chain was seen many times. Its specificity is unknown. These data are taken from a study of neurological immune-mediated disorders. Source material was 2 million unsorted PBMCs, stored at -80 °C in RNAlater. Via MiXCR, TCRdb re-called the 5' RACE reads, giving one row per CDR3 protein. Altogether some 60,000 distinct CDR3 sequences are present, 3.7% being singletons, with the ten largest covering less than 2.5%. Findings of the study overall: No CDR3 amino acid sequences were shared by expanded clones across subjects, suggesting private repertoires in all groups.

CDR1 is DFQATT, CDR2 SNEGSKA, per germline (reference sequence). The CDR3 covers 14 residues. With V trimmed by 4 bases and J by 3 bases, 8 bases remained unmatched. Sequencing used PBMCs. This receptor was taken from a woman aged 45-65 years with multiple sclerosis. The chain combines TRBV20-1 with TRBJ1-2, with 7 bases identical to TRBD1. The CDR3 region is CSAIRQGGDYGYTF. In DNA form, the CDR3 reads TGCAGTGCTATCCGACAGGGAGGCGACTATGGCTACACCTTC.